The 10 T cell receptor beta chains below come from one sample, sequenced in a study of blood T cell repertoires in COVID-19. TCRdb's table, derived via immunoSEQ multiplex PCR, lists solely in-frame clones and lacks some. The data hold tens of thousands of clones, with about 84% observed a single time. Sequenced input: peripheral blood. These receptors all come from a woman aged 70 to 79 with acute or convalescent COVID-19.

The chain links TRBV4-1 to TRBJ2-2; D is unresolved. The germline gives CDR1 MGHRA, CDR2 YSYEKL. Trimming cost V 1 base and J 2 bases, with 8 bases left between them. CDR3 length: 15 residues. In DNA form, the CDR3 reads TGCGCCAGCAGCCAAGGAGGATTTAACACCGGGGAGCTGTTTTTT. It translates to CASSQGGFNTGELFF.

Details on this clone: Other DNA sequences in this sample translate to the same CDR3. The V gene is TRBV19, the J gene TRBJ1-2; 7 bases are shared with TRBD1. There are 13 residues in the CDR3. Germline CDR1 LNHDA, CDR2 SQIVND (reference sequence). Trimming at V came to 5 bases and at J to 3 bases, leaving 3 bases not matched to a gene. CDR3 sequence: CASSLTGDYGYTF. The CDR3 DNA reads TGTGCCAGTAGTCTCACAGGGGACTATGGCTACACCTTC.

The chain uses TRBV10-2 and TRBJ2-5; 15 bases line up with TRBD2. In germline, CDR1 is WSHSY, CDR2 SAAADI. The CDR3 is 18 residues long. V was pared by 4 bases and J by 1 base, with 7 bases of the junction left unmatched. CDR3 coding DNA: TGCGCCAGCAGTGGTCCGGGACTAGCGGGAGGAGGCCAAGAGACCCAGTACTTC. Protein: CASSGPGLAGGGQETQYF.

The chain employs TRBV27 and TRBJ2-2; possibly TRBD1 for D (6 bases). The V and J ends lost 5 bases and 4 bases respectively, with 11 bases between them. The CDR3 sequence is 14 residues long. The germline V gene encodes CDR1 MNHEY and CDR2 SMNVEV (reference sequence). The CDR3 sequence is CASSPGVVTGELFF. DNA of the CDR3: TGTGCCAGCAGTCCAGGGGTAGTCACCGGGGAGCTGTTTTTT.

J is TRBJ1-1 and V is TRBV4-1; D call uncertain. The CDR3 runs to 13 residues. Per the germline V gene, CDR1 is MGHRA and CDR2 is YSYEKL. V shed 4 bases and J shed 3 bases, with 9 bases lying between them. DNA for the CDR3: TGCGCCAGCAGCCGAGAACTTTACACTGAAGCTTTCTTT. It specifies CASSRELYTEAFF.

This chain links TRBV28 with TRBJ2-4, with 7 bases identical to TRBD2. The CDR3 spans 17 residues. The germline CDR1 and CDR2 sequences are MDHEN and SYDVKM. Trimming at V came to 5 bases and at J to 1 base, leaving 11 bases not matched to a gene. CDR3 DNA sequence: TGTGCCAGCAGTCCCTTCGGGGGGATGACGGCCAAAAACATTCAGTACTTC. This sequence encodes CASSPFGGMTAKNIQYF.

The V call is TRBV7-8, the J call TRBJ2-3, with D tentatively TRBD2 (6 bases). Germline V gene sequence: CDR1 SGHVS, CDR2 FQNEAQ. This CDR3 has 11 residues. The V gene lost 5 bases and the J gene lost 14 bases, with 14 bases spanning the gap. Here the CDR3 reads CASSPAAGPYF. The CDR3 coding sequence is TGTGCCAGCAGCCCCGCAGCGGGCCCGTATTTT. The entire variable domain, with the rest obtained from reference TRBV7-8 and TRBJ2-3, is as follows: GAGVSQSPRYKVAKRGQDVALRCDPISGHVSLFWYQQALGQGPEFLTYFQNEAQLDKSGLPSDRFFAERPEGSVSTLKIQRTQQEDSAVYLCASSPAAGPYFGPGTRLTVL.

The J gene is TRBJ1-1, the V gene TRBV5-1; D remains ambiguous. Germline-derived CDR1 and CDR2 are SGHRS and YFSETQ. The CDR3 is 14 amino acids. V lost 4 bases to trimming and J lost 1 base, with 11 bases between them. The CDR3 here is CASSPTAGNTEAFF. The CDR3 region has the DNA TGCGCCAGCAGCCCCACGGCAGGGAACACTGAAGCTTTCTTT.

This clone was counted once. This specimen includes other DNA sequences encoding the same CDR3. This chain joins TRBV19 and TRBJ1-2, with 7 bases fitting TRBD1. Trimming took 8 bases from V and 2 from J; bases not matched to a gene: 2. This CDR3 has 12 amino acids. Germline CDR1 is LNHDA and CDR2 is SQIVND (reference sequence). CDR3 bases: TGTGCCAGTCGGACAGGCAACTATGGCTACACCTTC. Residues: CASRTGNYGYTF.

The CDR3 is CASTTSANNEQFF. In nucleotides, the CDR3 is TGTGCCAGTACGACTAGCGCAAACAATGAGCAGTTCTTC. The V call is TRBV19, the J call TRBJ2-1; 8 bases match TRBD2. V shed 7 bases, J shed 5 bases, and the junction held 4 bases outside the gene matches. The CDR3 totals 13 residues. Germline CDR1 reads LNHDA; CDR2 reads SQIVND (reference sequence).